This T cell receptor beta chain appears in the sequencing data of a study of response to subunit inactivated influenza vaccine (dated by TCRdb to the late 2010s). Regarding the study in general: Deep quantitative T cell receptor repertoire profiling was used in the study to track responses to a trivalent subunit inactivated influenza vaccine. The investigation overall reported the following: According to the authors, only a limited number of new T cells may be recruited by each seasonal influenza vaccination.

With respect to this clonotype: Its antigen is still unknown. Base qualities are not provided; no much larger clone lies one nucleotide away.

CDR3 length: 17 amino acids, cysteine to phenylalanine. Only the CDR3 DNA is retained, 51 bases long and in frame from the first base. For CDR1 and CDR2, the germline V gene lists KGHDR and SFDVKD. V is pruned by 2 bases and J by 1 base, leaving 4 bases of the junction without a gene match. Libraries were made using RT-PCR. TCRdb records Illumina HiSeq 2500 as the sequencer. The public reads were reanalyzed by TCRdb: fastp trimming at Q25, MiXCR alignment, in-frame beta chains only. All rows with the same CDR3 protein become a single entry with the most common DNA and genes. Recorded for this sample are 610,000 or so distinct CDR3 sequences; 14% of them occurred a single time. The ten largest clones represent around 10% of the sample.

The sample was PBMCs from blood, taken roughly 12 days after vaccination. The source is a man aged 50 to 59 who received an inactivated influenza vaccine. Donor details come from another sample of the same person, matched by shared clones. The rearrangement combines TRBV24-1 with TRBJ2-1; 10 junctional bases match TRBD2. The CDR3: CATSDSGTSVSYNEQFF. The DNA sequence is as follows: TGTGCCACCAGTGATTCCGGGACTAGCGTATCCTACAATGAGCAGTTCTTC.